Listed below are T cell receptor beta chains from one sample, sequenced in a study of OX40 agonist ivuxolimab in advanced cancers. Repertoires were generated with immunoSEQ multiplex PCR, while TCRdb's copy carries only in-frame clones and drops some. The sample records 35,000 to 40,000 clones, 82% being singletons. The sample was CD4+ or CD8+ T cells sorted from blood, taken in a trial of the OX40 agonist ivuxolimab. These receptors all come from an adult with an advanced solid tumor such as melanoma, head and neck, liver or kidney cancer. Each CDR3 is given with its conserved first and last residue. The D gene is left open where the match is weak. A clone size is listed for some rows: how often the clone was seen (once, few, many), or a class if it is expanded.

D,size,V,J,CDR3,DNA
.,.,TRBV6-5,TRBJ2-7,CASSYSRGSSYEQYF,TGTGCCAGCAGTTACTCGAGAGGCAGCTCCTACGAGCAGTACTTC
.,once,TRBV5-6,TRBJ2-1,CASSSIRGVAGGEQFF,TGTGCCAGCAGCTCCATCCGCGGGGTAGCCGGAGGGGAGCAGTTCTTC
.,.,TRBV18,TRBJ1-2,CASSPNTVNYGYTF,TGTGCCAGCTCACCAAATACAGTCAACTATGGCTACACCTTC
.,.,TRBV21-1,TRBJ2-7,CASSKRSSSYEQYF,TGTGCCAGCAGCAAAAGGTCGTCCTCCTACGAGCAGTACTTC
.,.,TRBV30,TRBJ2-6,CAWRQYGRDSSGANVLTF,TGTGCCTGGAGACAATACGGCAGGGACTCTTCTGGGGCCAACGTCCTGACTTTC
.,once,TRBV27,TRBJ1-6,CASRLEGFGSPLHF,TGTGCCAGCAGGTTAGAGGGATTTGGGTCACCCCTCCACTTT
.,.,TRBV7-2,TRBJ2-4,CASSSGAKNIQYF,TGTGCCAGCAGCTCTGGAGCCAAAAACATTCAGTACTTC
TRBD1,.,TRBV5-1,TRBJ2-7,CASSLSGTGDSWTSEQYF,TGCGCCAGCAGCTTGTCCGGGACAGGGGACAGTTGGACGTCCGAGCAGTACTTC
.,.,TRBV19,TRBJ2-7,CASSPPEGRPPYF,TGTGCCAGTAGCCCGCCGGAAGGCAGGCCCCCCTACTTC
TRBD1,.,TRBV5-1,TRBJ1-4,CASSLGKGQNEKLFF,TGCGCCAGCAGCTTGGGCAAGGGACAGAATGAAAAACTGTTTTTT
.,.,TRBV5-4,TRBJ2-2,CASSLMDMSYGELFF,TGTGCCAGCAGCTTGATGGACATGTCGTACGGGGAGCTGTTTTTT
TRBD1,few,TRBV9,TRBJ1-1,CASSTGARTEAFF,TGTGCCAGCAGCACAGGGGCTAGAACTGAAGCTTTCTTT
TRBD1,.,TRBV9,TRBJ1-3,CASSVEGTGDGNTIYF,TGTGCCAGCAGCGTAGAAGGGACAGGGGATGGAAACACCATATATTTT
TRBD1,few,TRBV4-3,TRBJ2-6,CASSQRTGGAGANVLTF,TGCGCCAGCAGCCAGAGGACAGGGGGCGCTGGGGCCAACGTCCTGACTTTC
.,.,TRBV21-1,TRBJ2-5,CASSSPGHLRTQYF,TGTGCCAGCAGTTCCCCGGGACACCTGCGGACCCAGTACTTC
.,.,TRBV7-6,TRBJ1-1,CASSPGVKAFF,TGTGCCAGCAGCCCCGGGGTTAAGGCTTTCTTT
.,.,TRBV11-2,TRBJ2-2,CASSFPTGNTGELFF,TGTGCCAGCAGCTTCCCGACAGGGAACACCGGGGAGCTGTTTTTT
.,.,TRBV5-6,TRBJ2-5,CASSLAGRETQYF,TGTGCCAGCAGCTTGGCGGGGAGAGAGACCCAGTACTTC
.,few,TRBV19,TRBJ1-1,CASSGYVGEAFF,TGTGCCAGTAGTGGTTACGTGGGTGAAGCTTTCTTT
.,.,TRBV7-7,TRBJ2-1,CASSLADRQEQFF,TGTGCTAGCAGCTTAGCCGACAGACAGGAGCAGTTCTTC
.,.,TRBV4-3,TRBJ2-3,CASSQHPGDIPTDTQYF,TGCGCCAGCAGCCAGCACCCCGGGGACATTCCCACAGATACGCAGTATTTT
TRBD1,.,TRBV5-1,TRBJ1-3,CAARQGPSGNTIYF,TGCGCCGCCCGACAGGGGCCCTCTGGAAACACCATATATTTT
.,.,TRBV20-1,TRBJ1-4,CSASPWEKLFF,TGCAGTGCTAGCCCTTGGGAAAAACTGTTTTTT
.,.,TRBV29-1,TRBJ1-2,CSVVGVRTYGYTF,TGCAGCGTCGTCGGGGTCAGGACGTATGGCTACACCTTC
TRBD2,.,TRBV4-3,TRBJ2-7,CASSQDWTRTYEQYF,TGCGCCAGCAGCCAAGATTGGACTAGAACCTACGAGCAGTACTTC
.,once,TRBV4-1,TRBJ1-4,CASSQQRLGNEKLFF,TGCGCCAGCAGCCAACAACGACTCGGGAATGAAAAACTGTTTTTT
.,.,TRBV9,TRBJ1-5,CASSLNGDSNQPQHF,TGTGCCAGCAGCCTCAATGGGGACAGCAATCAGCCCCAGCATTTT
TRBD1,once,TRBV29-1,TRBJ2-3,CSVDPDRGDTQYF,TGCAGCGTTGACCCCGACAGGGGTGATACGCAGTATTTT
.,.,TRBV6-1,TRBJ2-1,CASSEVWGDNEQFF,TGTGCCAGCAGTGAAGTCTGGGGAGACAATGAGCAGTTCTTC
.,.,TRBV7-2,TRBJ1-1,CASRGAGAEAFF,TGTGCCAGCAGGGGGGCCGGGGCTGAAGCTTTCTTT
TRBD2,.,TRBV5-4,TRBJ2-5,CASSLRLAGGLGKTQYF,TGTGCCAGCAGCTTGAGACTAGCGGGGGGCCTTGGAAAGACCCAGTACTTC
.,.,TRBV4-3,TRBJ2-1,CASSRTTGQRDLQFF,TGCGCCAGCAGCCGGACGACCGGACAGAGAGATTTGCAGTTCTTC
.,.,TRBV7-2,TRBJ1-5,CASSLGGQGGYQPQHF,TGTGCCAGCAGCTTAGGGGGGCAGGGTGGTTATCAGCCCCAGCATTTT
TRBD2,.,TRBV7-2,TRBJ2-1,CASSLSGGVVNEQFF,TGTGCCAGCAGCCTTAGCGGGGGGGTGGTGAATGAGCAGTTCTTC
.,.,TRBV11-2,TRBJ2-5,CASGTYGGLQETQYF,TGTGCCAGCGGTACCTACGGGGGACTTCAAGAGACCCAGTACTTC
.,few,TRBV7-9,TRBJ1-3,CASWLSSGNTIYF,TGTGCCAGCTGGCTTAGCTCTGGAAACACCATATATTTT
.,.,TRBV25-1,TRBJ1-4,CASSEGAGALFF,TGTGCCAGCAGTGAGGGGGCAGGGGCACTGTTTTTT
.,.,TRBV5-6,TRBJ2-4,CASRDRAKNIQYF,TGTGCCAGCAGGGACAGAGCCAAAAACATTCAGTACTTC
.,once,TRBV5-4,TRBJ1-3,CASSSRGFTGNTIYF,TGTGCCAGCAGTAGCAGGGGTTTTACTGGAAACACCATATATTTT
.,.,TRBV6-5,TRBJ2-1,CASRAWGNEQFF,TGTGCCAGTCGAGCTTGGGGCAATGAGCAGTTCTTC
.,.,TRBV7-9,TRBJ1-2,CASSLLEFNYGYTF,TGTGCCAGCAGCTTATTGGAATTTAACTATGGCTACACCTTC
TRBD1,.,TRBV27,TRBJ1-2,CASSSYIQGPYGYTF,TGTGCCAGCAGTTCCTATATACAGGGGCCCTATGGCTACACCTTC
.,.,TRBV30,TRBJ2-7,CAWRGFTNEQYF,TGTGCCTGGAGGGGGTTTACGAACGAGCAGTACTTC
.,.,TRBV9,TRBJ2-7,CASSVGATYTYEQYF,TGTGCCAGCAGCGTAGGTGCGACTTATACCTACGAGCAGTACTTC
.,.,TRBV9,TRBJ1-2,CASSPQGGRQPGYGYTF,TGTGCCAGCAGCCCCCAGGGTGGCCGCCAACCGGGGTATGGCTACACCTTC
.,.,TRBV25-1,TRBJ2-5,CASSEAGHRTKETQYF,TGTGCCAGCAGCGAAGCAGGACACCGAACCAAAGAGACCCAGTACTTC
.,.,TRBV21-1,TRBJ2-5,CASRGSATVSGQETQYF,TGTGCCAGCAGGGGGTCAGCAACGGTGAGCGGGCAAGAGACCCAGTACTTC
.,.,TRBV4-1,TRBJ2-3,CASSQEEDPRTDTQYF,TGCGCCAGCAGCCAAGAGGAGGACCCACGCACAGATACGCAGTATTTT
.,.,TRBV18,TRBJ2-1,CASSPPIHQGYNEQFF,TGTGCCAGCTCACCACCCATTCATCAGGGATACAATGAGCAGTTCTTC
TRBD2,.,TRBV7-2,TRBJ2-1,CASSLVRGAGNEQFF,TGTGCCAGCAGCTTGGTGCGGGGGGCCGGGAATGAGCAGTTCTTC
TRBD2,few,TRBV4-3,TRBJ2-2,CASSQEGSGGLNTGELFF,TGCGCCAGCAGCCAAGAAGGTAGCGGGGGGCTAAACACCGGGGAGCTGTTTTTT
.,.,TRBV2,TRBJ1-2,CASSEQGVGGYTF,TGTGCCAGCAGTGAGCAGGGAGTGGGGGGCTACACCTTC
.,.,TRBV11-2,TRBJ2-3,CASSPRLVATDTQYF,TGTGCCAGCAGCCCGCGACTAGTAGCCACAGATACGCAGTATTTT
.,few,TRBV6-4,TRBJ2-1,CASSDLDATRKFF,TGTGCCAGCAGTGACCTCGATGCGACAAGAAAGTTCTTC
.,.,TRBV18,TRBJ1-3,CASSLNIQGRDTIYF,TGTGCCAGCTCACTCAACATCCAGGGCCGGGACACCATATATTTT
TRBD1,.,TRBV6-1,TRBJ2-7,CASISGTGRHEQYF,TGTGCCAGCATTTCCGGGACAGGGCGGCACGAGCAGTACTTC
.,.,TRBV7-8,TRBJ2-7,CASRKSLGREPHEQYF,TGTGCCAGCAGAAAGAGCCTAGGCAGGGAACCCCACGAGCAGTACTTC
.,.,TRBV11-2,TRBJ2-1,CASSLEGVPYNEQFF,TGTGCCAGCAGCTTAGAGGGGGTCCCCTACAATGAGCAGTTCTTC
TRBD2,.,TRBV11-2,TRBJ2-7,CASSLGLAGSYEQYF,TGTGCCAGCAGCTTGGGACTAGCGGGCTCCTACGAGCAGTACTTC
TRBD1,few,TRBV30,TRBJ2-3,CAARTGVVTDTQYF,TGTGCCGCCCGAACAGGGGTCGTCACAGATACGCAGTATTTT